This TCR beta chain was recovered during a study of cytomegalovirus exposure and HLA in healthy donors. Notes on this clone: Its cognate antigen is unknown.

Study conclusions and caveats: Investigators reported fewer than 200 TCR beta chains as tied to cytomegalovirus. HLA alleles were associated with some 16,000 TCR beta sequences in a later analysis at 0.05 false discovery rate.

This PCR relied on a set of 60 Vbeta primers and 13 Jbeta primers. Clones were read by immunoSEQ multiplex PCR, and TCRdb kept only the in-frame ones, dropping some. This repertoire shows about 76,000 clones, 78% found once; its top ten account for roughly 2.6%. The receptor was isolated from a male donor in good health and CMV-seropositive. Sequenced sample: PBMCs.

The CDR3 region is CASSVGGRGLGETQYF. The CDR3 nucleotides are TGTGCCAGCAGCGTAGGCGGGCGGGGTCTAGGGGAGACCCAGTACTTC. The chain uses TRBV9 and TRBJ2-5, with TRBD2 as a possible D gene (6 bases). Germline lookup yields CDR1 SGDLS and CDR2 YYNGEE. The V gene lost 0 bases and the J gene lost 5 bases, with 17 bases spanning the gap. The CDR3 contains 16 residues.